This T cell receptor beta chain comes out of a study of blood T cell repertoires in COVID-19. Study-wide context: The United States, Italy and Spain supplied acute and convalescent COVID-19 samples. Sources were T cells, B-cell-depleted T cells, or PBMCs; the material itself was cDNA or gDNA.

The method was immunoSEQ multiplex PCR; TCRdb's version includes in-frame clones alone and lacks a portion of them. The sample records some 150,000 clones, roughly 90% being singletons. The CDR3 runs 16 residues. Germline V CDR1 and CDR2: MNHEY, SVGAGI. V shed 4 bases, J shed 3 bases, and the junction held 12 bases outside the gene matches. This TCR was recovered from a woman aged 55-75 years who had recovered from COVID-19. The chain carries TRBV6-5 and TRBJ2-7; 7 nucleotides line up with TRBD1. The specimen was peripheral blood. CDR3 amino acids: CASSSILGQQNYEQYF. In nucleotides, the CDR3 is TGTGCCAGCAGTTCTATCCTGGGACAGCAGAACTACGAGCAGTACTTC.